Included here is one T cell receptor beta chain sequence, with context. The sample holds a few counts of this clonotype. Its specific antigen is unknown. No much larger clonotype is one base removed from it; base qualities were not supplied. Measured from the cysteine to the phenylalanine, the CDR3 is 12 residues long. The read is trimmed to its CDR3 DNA, 36 bases read in frame from base 1. Sequences SEHNR (CDR1) and FQNEAQ (CDR2) are obtained from the germline V gene (reference sequence). Cut back by 5 bases and 8 bases, the V and J ends lie 10 bases apart. These data originate in a study of identical twins (dated by TCRdb to about 2016). With regard to the full study: TCR alpha and beta repertoires from monozygotic twins, unrelated adults of various ages and cord blood were deep-sequenced to test whether fetal clonotypes persist. To rule out contamination, the twin experiments were replicated at different times with different library preparation protocols. Paper-wide results and their limitations: Compared with coincidental sharing between unrelated individuals, out-of-frame TCR alpha sequences shared between twins had an excess of sequences with low generation probability. In monozygotic twins, recombination models systematically underestimated out-of-frame TCR alpha sharing, but the models matched the sharing seen between unrelated individuals. Invariant T cells such as MAIT and iNKT could partly confound zero-insertion analyses, though diverse VJ usage argued against this for most clonotypes. In beta out-of-frame sequences, excess twin sharing was weaker, because having fewer shared sequences lowered the signal-to-noise ratio. Fewer insertions were carried by abundant cord blood beta clonotypes; a weaker similar trend was observed in young adult naive repertoires, while no such trend was observed in memory repertoires. Because the same donors could not be followed over many years, conclusions were based on cross-sectional statistical analysis.

Receptor amplification or capture employed 5' RACE. These reads were obtained on an Illumina HiSeq 2000. Template switching introduced a universal primer binding site; the final cDNA contained a unique molecular identifier, enabling accurate counting of TCR cDNA molecules. First-strand cDNA for TCR alpha and beta chains was synthesized from specific primers in the conserved constant-segment region. To control for contamination, every cDNA library carried two barcodes: a SMART-Mk sample barcode plus Illumina barcodes. TruSeq adapter sequences along with Illumina sample barcodes were introduced in two successive PCR steps. The TCR alpha and beta cDNA libraries were sequenced on the Illumina HiSeq platform using custom primers. In the paper's pipeline: Unique molecular identifiers were extracted from raw reads with MiGEC, and CDR3 positions were determined with MiXCR. For each individual, recombination models were inferred using an EM algorithm with the repgenHMM and IGoR tools. The tcR package in R was used for shared clonotype analysis, with sharing normalized by the product of cloneset sizes. To study raw recombination free of thymic and clonal selection effects, out-of-frame nonproductive sequences were analyzed. In TCRdb, the public reads were trimmed at Q25 with fastp and aligned with MiXCR, with productive beta chains retained. Records with the same CDR3 protein are collapsed into one entry carrying the most frequent genes and DNA. Here the V and J calls rest on TCRdb's processing, not on the authors' analysis. This sample is represented by some 1,600,000 distinct CDR3 sequences; 25% to 35% of them were singletons. The ten most abundant clones make up approximately 0.25% of the sample.

Every donor was a healthy Caucasian. This clonotype originated in a newborn girl in good health. The V and J segments used are TRBV7-9 and TRBJ2-4; a tentative D call is TRBD1 (5 bases match). The sequencing input was cord blood. The DNA sequence is as follows: TGTGCCAGCAGCGGGGCTGGGGACATTCAGTACTTC. It is translated as CASSGAGDIQYF.